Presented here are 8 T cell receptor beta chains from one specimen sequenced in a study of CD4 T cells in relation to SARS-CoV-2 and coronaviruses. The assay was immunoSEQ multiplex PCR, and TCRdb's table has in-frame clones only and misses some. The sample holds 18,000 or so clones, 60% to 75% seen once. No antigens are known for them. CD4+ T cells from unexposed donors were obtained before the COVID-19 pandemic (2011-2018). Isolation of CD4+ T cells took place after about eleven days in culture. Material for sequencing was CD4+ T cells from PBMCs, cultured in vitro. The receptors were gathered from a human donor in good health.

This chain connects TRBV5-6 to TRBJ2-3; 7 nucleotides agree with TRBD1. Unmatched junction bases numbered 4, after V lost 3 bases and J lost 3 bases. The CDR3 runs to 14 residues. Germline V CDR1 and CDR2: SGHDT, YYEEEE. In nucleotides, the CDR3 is TGTGCCAGCAGCTCTAAGACAGGGACAGATACGCAGTATTTT. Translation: CASSSKTGTDTQYF. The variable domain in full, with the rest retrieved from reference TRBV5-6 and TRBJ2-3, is DAGVTQSPTHLIKTRGQQVTLRCSPKSGHDTVSWYQQALGQGPQFIFQYYEEEERQRGNFPDRFSGHQFPNYSSELNVNALLLGDSALYLCASSSKTGTDTQYFGPGTRLTVL.

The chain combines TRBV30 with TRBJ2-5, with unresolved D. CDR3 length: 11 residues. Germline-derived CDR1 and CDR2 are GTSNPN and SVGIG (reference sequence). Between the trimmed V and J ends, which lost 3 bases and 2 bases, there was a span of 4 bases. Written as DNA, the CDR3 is TGTGCCTGGAGCAGGCAAGAGACCCAGTACTTC. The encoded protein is CAWSRQETQYF.

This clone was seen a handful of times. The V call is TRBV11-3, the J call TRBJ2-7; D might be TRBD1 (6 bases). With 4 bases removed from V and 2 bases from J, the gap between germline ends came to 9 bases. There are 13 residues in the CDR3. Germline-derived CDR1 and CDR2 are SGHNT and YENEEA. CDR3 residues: CASSSQGTYEQYF. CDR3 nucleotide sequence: TGTGCCAGCAGCTCACAGGGTACCTACGAGCAGTACTTC.

Written as DNA, the CDR3 is TGTGCCAGCAGCCCCGGGACAGCCACTGAAGCTTTCTTT. Protein: CASSPGTATEAFF. The V call is TRBV7-9, the J call TRBJ1-1, with 7 bases identical to TRBD1. J gave up 4 bases and V 5 bases, and 4 bases lay outside the gene matches. The CDR3 is made up of 13 amino acids. CDR1 and CDR2 (germline): SEHNR, FQNEAQ (reference sequence).

CDR3 residues: CASSLGAGHYEQYF. CDR3 bases: TGTGCCAGCAGCTTGGGGGCAGGCCACTACGAGCAGTACTTC. J is TRBJ2-7 and V is TRBV5-4; no clear D gene. Germline CDR1 is SGHNT and CDR2 is YYREEE (reference sequence). V gave up 0 bases and J gave up 3 bases, with 10 bases separating them. The CDR3 is 14 residues long.

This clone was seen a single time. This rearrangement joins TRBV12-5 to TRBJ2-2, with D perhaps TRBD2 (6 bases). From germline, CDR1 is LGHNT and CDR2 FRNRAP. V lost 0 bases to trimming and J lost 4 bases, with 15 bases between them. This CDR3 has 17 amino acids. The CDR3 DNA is TGTGCTAGTGGTTTGGTACTTCAGGGACTTACCACCGGGGAGCTGTTTTTT. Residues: CASGLVLQGLTTGELFF.

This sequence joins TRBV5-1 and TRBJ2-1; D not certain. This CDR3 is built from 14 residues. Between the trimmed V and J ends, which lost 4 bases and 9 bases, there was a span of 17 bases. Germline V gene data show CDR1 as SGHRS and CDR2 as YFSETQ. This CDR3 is CASSPSPQSVEQFF. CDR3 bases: TGCGCCAGCAGCCCCTCCCCCCAGTCAGTTGAGCAGTTCTTC.

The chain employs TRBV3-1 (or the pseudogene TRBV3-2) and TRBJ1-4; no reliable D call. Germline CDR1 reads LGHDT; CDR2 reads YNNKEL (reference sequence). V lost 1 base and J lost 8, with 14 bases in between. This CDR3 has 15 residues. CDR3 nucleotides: TGTGCCAGCAGCCAAGGCCGGTCCGACCTCGAAAAACTGTTTTTT. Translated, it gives CASSQGRSDLEKLFF.